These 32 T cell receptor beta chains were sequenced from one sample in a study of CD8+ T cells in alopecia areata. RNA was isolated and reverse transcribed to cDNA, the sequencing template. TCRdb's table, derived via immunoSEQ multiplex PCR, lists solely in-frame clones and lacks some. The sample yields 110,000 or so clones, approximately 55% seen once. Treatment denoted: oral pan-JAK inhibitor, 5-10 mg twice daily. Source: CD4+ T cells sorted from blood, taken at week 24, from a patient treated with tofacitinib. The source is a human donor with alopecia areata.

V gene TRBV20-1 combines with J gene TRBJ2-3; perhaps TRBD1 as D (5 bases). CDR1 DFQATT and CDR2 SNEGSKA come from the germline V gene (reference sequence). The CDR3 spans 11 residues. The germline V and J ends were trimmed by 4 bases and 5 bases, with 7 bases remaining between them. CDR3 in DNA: TGCAGTGCTAAGGGGATAGATACGCAGTATTTT. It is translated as CSAKGIDTQYF.

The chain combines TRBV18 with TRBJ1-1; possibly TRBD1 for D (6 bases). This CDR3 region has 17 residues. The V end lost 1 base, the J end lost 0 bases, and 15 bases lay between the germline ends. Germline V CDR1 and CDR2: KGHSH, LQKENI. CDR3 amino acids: CASSPLIRQDMNTEAFF. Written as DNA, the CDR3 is TGTGCCAGCTCACCACTAATCCGACAGGACATGAACACTGAAGCTTTCTTT.

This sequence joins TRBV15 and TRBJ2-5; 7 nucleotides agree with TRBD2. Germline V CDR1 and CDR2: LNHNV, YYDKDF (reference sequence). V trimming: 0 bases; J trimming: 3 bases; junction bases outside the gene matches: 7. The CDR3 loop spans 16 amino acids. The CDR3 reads CATSRDKSAGEETQYF. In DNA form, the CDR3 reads TGTGCCACCAGCAGAGATAAATCCGCGGGGGAAGAGACCCAGTACTTC.

The DNA for the CDR3 is TGTGCCATCAGTGCGGATGCAGGGGGTTGTTACTTC. Residues: CAISADAGGCYF. The chain carries TRBV10-3 and TRBJ2-5, with 7 bases that match TRBD1. The germline gives CDR1 ENHRY, CDR2 SYGVKD. The CDR3 is 12 residues long. The J segment lost 14 bases and the V segment lost 4 bases, leaving 10 bases of the junction unmatched.

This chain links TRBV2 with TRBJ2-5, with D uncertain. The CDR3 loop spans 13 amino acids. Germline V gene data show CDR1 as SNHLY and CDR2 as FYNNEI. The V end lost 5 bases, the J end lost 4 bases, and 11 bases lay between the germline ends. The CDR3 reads CASSSTNRETQYF. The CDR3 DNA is TGTGCCAGCAGTTCAACTAACAGAGAGACCCAGTACTTC. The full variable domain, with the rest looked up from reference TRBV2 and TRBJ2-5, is EPEVTQTPSHQVTQMGQEVILRCVPISNHLYFYWYRQILGQKVEFLVSFYNNEISEKSEIFDDQFSVERPDGSNFTLKIRSTKLEDSAMYFCASSSTNRETQYFGPGTRLLVL.

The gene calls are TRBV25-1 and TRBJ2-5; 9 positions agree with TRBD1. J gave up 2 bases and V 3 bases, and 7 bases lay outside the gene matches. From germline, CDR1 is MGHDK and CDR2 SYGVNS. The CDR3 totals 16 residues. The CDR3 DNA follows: TGTGCCAGCAGTGAGGTGGGACAGGGAATTCAAGAGACCCAGTACTTC. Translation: CASSEVGQGIQETQYF.

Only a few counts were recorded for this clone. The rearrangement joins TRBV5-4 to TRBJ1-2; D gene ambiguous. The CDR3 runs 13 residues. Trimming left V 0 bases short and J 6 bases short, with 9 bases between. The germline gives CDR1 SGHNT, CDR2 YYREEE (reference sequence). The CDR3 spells CASSLVGDNGYTF. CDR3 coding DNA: TGTGCCAGCAGCTTGGTAGGAGATAATGGCTACACCTTC.

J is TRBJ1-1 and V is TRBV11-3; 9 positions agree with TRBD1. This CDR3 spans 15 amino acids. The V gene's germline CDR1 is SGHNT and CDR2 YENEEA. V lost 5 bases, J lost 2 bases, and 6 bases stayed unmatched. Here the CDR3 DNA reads TGTGCCAGCAGCACCCGACAGGGGGAAAACACTGAAGCTTTCTTT. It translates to CASSTRQGENTEAFF. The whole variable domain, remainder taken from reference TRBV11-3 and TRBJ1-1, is EAGVVQSPRYKIIEKKQPVAFWCNPISGHNTLYWYLQNLGQGPELLIRYENEEAVDDSQLPKDRFSAERLKGVDSTLKIQPAELGDSAVYLCASSTRQGENTEAFFGQGTRLTVV.

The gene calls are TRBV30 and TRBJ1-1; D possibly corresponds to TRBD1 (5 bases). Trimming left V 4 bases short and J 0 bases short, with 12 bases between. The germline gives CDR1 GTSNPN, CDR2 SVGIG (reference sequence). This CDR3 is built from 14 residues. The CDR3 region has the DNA TGTGCCTGGATGCCGGGACTCCTGAACACTGAAGCTTTCTTT. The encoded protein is CAWMPGLLNTEAFF.

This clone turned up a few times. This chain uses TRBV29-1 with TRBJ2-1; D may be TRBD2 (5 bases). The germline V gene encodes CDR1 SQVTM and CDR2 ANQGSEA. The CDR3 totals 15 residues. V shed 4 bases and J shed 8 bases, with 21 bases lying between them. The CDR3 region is CSVGRSAASRDEQFF. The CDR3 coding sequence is TGCAGCGTTGGACGTTCTGCGGCTAGCCGCGATGAGCAGTTCTTC.

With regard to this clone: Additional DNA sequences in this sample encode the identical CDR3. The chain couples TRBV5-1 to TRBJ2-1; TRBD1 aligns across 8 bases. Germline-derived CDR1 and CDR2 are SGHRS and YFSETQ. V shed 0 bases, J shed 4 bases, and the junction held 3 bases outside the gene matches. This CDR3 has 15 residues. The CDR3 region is CASSLGQGAYNEQFF. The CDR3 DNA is TGCGCCAGCAGCTTGGGGCAGGGGGCGTACAATGAGCAGTTCTTC.

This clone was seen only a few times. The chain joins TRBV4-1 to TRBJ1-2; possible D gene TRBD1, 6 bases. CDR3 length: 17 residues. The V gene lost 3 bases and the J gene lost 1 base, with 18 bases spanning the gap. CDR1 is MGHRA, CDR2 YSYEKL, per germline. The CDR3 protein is CASSHMGGQNVNYGYTF. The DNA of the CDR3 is TGCGCCAGCAGCCATATGGGGGGGCAGAATGTTAACTATGGCTACACCTTC.

The DNA for the CDR3 is TGTGCCAGTCGCCCACTAGCGGGGGCAGATACGCAGTATTTT. Translating it yields CASRPLAGADTQYF. This sequence joins TRBV2 and TRBJ2-3, with TRBD2 identical over 11 bases. The CDR3 is made up of 14 amino acids. CDR1 is SNHLY and CDR2 is FYNNEI in the germline V gene. With 9 bases clipped from V and 4 bases from J, the junction kept 6 bases outside the gene matches.

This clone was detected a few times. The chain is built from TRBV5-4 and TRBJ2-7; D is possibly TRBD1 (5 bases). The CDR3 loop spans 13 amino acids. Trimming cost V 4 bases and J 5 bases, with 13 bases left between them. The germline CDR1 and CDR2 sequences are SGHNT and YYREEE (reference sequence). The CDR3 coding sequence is TGTGCCAGCAGCCCTCAAGGCAGGGACGAGCAGTACTTC. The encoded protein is CASSPQGRDEQYF.

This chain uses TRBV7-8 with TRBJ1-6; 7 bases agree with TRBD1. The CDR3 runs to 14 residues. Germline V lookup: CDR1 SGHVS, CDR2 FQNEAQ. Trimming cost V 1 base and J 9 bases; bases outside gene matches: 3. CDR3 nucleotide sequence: TGTGCCAGCAGCTTAGTTCCAGGGGGTTCACCCCTCCACTTT. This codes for CASSLVPGGSPLHF.

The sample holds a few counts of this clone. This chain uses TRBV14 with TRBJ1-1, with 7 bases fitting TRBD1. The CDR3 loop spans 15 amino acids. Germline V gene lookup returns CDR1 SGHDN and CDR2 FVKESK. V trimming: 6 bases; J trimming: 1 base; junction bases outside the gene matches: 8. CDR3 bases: TGTGCCAGCAGACCTGGGACAGCGGCGAACACTGAAGCTTTCTTT. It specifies CASRPGTAANTEAFF. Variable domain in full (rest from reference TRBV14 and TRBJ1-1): EAGVTQFPSHSVIEKGQTVTLRCDPISGHDNLYWYRRVMGKEIKFLLHFVKESKQDESGMPNNRFLAERTGGTYSTLKVQPAELEDSGVYFCASRPGTAANTEAFFGQGTRLTVV.

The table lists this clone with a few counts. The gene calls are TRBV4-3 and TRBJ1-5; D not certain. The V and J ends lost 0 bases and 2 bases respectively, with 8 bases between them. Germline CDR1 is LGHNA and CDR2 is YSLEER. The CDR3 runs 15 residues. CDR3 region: CASSQDLGGNQPQHF. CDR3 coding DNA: TGCGCCAGCAGCCAAGATCTTGGCGGCAATCAGCCCCAGCATTTT.

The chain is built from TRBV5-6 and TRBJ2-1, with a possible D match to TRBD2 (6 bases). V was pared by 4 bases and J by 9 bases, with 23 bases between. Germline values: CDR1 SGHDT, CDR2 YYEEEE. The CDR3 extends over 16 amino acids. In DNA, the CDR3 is TGTGCCAGCAGCCCCTTAAGGGGTGGAGGGATGGTTGAGCAGTTCTTC. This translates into CASSPLRGGGMVEQFF.

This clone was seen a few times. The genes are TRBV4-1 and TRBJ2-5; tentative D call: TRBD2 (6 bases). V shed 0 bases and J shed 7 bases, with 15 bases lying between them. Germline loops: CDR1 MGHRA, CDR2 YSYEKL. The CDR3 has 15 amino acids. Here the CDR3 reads CASSQEGGPTSTQYF. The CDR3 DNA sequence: TGCGCCAGCAGCCAAGAGGGAGGCCCTACTTCGACCCAGTACTTC.

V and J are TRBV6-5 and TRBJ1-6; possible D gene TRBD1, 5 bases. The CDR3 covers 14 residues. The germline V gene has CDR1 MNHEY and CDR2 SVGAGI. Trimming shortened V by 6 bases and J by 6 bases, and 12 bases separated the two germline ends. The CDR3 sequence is CASRPTAGNSPLHF. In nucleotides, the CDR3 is TGTGCCAGCAGACCGACAGCCGGTAATTCACCCCTCCACTTT.

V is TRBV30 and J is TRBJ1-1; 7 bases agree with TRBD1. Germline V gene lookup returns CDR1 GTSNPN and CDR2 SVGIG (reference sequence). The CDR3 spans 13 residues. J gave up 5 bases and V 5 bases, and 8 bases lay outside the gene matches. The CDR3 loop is CAWDLQGNTEAFF. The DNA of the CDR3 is TGTGCCTGGGACCTACAGGGGAATACTGAAGCTTTCTTT. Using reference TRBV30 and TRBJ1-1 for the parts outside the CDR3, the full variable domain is SQTIHQWPATLVQPVGSPLSLECTVEGTSNPNLYWYRQAAGRGLQLLFYSVGIGQISSEVPQNLSASRPQDRQFILSSKKLLLSDSGFYLCAWDLQGNTEAFFGQGTRLTVV.

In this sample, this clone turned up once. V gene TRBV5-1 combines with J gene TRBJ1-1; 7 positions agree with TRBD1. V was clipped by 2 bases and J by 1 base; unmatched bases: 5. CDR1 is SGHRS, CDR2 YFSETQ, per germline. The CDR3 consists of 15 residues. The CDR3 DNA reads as TGCGCCAGCAGCTTATGGACAGGACCGAACACTGAAGCTTTCTTT. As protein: CASSLWTGPNTEAFF.

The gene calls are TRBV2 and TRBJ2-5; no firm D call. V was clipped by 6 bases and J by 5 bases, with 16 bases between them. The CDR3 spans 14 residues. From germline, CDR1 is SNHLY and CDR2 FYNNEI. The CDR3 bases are TGTGCCAGCAGGCGATCGGTAGCCGGGGAGACCCAGTACTTC. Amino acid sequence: CASRRSVAGETQYF.

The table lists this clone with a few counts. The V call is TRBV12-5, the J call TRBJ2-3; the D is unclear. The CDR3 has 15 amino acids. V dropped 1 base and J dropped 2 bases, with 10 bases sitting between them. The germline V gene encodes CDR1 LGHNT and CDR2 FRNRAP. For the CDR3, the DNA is TGTGCTAGTGGTTTGGGACTCTCCCCCACAGATACGCAGTATTTT. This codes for CASGLGLSPTDTQYF.

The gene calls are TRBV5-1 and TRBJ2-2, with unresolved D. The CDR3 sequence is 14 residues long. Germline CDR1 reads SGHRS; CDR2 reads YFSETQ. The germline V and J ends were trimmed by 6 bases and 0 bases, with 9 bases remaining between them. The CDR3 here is CASTPVPNTGELFF. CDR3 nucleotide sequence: TGCGCCAGCACTCCCGTTCCGAACACCGGGGAGCTGTTTTTT.

In nucleotides, the CDR3 is TGTGCCAGCTCCGAGGCAGCCTACAATGAGCAGTTCTTC. This gives the protein CASSEAAYNEQFF. The chain recombines TRBV18 with TRBJ2-1; D is undetermined. This CDR3 region has 13 residues. Germline V lookup: CDR1 KGHSH, CDR2 LQKENI. Trimming took 6 bases from V and 2 from J, leaving 8 bases between them.

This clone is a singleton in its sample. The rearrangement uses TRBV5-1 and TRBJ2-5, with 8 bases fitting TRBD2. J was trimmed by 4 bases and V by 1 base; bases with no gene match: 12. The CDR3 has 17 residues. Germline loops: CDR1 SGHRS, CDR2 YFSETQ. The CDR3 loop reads CASSLSSTSGGVETQYF. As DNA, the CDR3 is TGCGCCAGCAGCTTGAGCTCCACTAGCGGTGGCGTAGAGACCCAGTACTTC.

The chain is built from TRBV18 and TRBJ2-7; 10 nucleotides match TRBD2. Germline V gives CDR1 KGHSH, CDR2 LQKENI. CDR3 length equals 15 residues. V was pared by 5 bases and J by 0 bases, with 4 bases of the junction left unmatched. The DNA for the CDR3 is TGTGCCAGCTCAACAGGACTAGCGGCCTCCTACGAGCAGTACTTC. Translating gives CASSTGLAASYEQYF.

CDR3 coding DNA: TGTGCTAGTGTTCTCGGGACTGCTAATTCACCCCTCCACTTT. Protein product: CASVLGTANSPLHF. This chain joins TRBV12-5 and TRBJ1-6; a weak D match, TRBD1 (5 bases). The CDR3 has 14 residues. The V gene lost 7 bases and the J gene lost 6 bases, with 13 bases spanning the gap. Germline assignment: CDR1 LGHNT and CDR2 FRNRAP.

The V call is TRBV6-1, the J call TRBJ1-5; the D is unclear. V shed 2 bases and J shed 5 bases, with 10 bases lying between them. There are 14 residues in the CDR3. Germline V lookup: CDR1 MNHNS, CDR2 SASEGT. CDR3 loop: CASSELGSYQPQHF. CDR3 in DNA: TGTGCCAGCAGTGAATTGGGCAGCTATCAGCCCCAGCATTTT.

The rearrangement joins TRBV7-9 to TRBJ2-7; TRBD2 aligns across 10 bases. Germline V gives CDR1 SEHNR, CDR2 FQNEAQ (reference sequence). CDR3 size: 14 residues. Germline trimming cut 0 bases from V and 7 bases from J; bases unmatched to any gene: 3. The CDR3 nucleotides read TGTGCCAGCAGCTTAGCGAGCGGGGGGGCGGAGCAGTACTTC. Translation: CASSLASGGAEQYF.

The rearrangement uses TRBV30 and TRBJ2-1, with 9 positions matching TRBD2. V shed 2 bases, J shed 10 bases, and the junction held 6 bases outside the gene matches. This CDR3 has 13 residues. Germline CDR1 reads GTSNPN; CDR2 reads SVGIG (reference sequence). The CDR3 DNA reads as TGTGCCTGGAGTAGTGTAGCGGGGGAGGAGCAGTTCTTC. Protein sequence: CAWSSVAGEEQFF.